This entry describes one TCR beta chain. This sample stems from a study of T cell changes during pregnancy in multiple sclerosis. Trimming left V 4 bases short and J 7 bases short, with 16 bases between. The CDR3 sequence is 15 residues long. Germline V gene data show CDR1 as MGHRA and CDR2 as YSYEKL. Clones were read by immunoSEQ multiplex PCR, and TCRdb kept only the in-frame ones, dropping some. The data show 58,000 or so clones, approximately 91% seen once. This receptor was identified in a female donor with multiple sclerosis, enrolled in a pregnancy study. The source material was CD4+ T cells from peripheral blood mononuclear cells, sampled in the third trimester of pregnancy. This sequence joins TRBV4-1 and TRBJ1-4, with D tentatively TRBD1 (5 bases). This chain's CDR3 is CASSLTGAGGEKLFF. CDR3 sequence (DNA): TGCGCCAGCAGCCTTACCGGGGCGGGAGGTGAAAAACTGTTTTTT.